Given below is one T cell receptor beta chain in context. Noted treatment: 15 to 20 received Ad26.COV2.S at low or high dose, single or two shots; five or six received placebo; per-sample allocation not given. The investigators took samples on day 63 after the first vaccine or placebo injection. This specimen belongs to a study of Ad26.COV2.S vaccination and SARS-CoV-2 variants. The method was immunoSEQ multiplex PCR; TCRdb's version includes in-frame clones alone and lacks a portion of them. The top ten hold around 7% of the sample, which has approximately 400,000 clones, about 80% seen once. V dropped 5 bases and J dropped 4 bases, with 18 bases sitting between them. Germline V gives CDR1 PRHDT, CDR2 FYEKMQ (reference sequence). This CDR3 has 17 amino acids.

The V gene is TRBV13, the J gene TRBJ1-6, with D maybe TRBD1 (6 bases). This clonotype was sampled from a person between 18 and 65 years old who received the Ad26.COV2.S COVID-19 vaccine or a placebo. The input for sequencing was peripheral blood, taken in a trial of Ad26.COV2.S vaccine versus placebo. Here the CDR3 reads CASSRTTGWRYNSPLHF. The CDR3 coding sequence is TGTGCCAGCAGCCGGACAACAGGGTGGAGATATAATTCACCCCTCCACTTT.